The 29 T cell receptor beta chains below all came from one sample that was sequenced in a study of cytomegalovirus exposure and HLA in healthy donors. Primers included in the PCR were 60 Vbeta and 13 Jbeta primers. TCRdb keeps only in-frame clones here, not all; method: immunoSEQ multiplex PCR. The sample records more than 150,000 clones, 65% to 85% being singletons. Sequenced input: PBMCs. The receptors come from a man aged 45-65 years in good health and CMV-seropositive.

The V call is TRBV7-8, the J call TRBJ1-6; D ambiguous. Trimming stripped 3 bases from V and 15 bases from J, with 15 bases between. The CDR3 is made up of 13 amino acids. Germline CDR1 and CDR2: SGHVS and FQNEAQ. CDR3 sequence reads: CASSFSSQQNLHF. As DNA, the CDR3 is TGTGCCAGCAGCTTTTCGTCCCAACAGAACCTCCACTTT. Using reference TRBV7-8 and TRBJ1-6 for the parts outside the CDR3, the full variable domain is GAGVSQSPRYKVAKRGQDVALRCDPISGHVSLFWYQQALGQGPEFLTYFQNEAQLDKSGLPSDRFFAERPEGSVSTLKIQRTQQEDSAVYLCASSFSSQQNLHFGNGTRLTVT.

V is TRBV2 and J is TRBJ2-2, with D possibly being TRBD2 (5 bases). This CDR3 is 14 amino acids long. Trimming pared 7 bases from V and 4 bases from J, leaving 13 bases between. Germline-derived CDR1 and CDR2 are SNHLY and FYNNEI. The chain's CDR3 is CASKAEGSTGELFF. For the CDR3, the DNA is TGTGCCAGCAAAGCCGAGGGTTCCACCGGGGAGCTGTTTTTT. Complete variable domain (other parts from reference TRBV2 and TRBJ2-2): EPEVTQTPSHQVTQMGQEVILRCVPISNHLYFYWYRQILGQKVEFLVSFYNNEISEKSEIFDDQFSVERPDGSNFTLKIRSTKLEDSAMYFCASKAEGSTGELFFGEGSRLTVL.

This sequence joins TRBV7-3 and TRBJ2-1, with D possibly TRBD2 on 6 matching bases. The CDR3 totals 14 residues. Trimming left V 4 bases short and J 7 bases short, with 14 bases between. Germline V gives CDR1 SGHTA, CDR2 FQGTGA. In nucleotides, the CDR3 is TGTGCCAGCAGCTCCTCGGGAGTGGTAAATGAGCAGTTCTTC. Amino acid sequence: CASSSSGVVNEQFF. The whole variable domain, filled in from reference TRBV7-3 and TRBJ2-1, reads GAGVSQTPSNKVTEKGKYVELRCDPISGHTALYWYRQSLGQGPEFLIYFQGTGAADDSGLPNDRFFAVRPEGSVSTLKIQRTERGDSAVYLCASSSSGVVNEQFFGPGTRLTVL.

The DNA of the CDR3 is TGTGCCAGCAGCTCATTCGGACAGGGGGGTTTCGAAAACATTCAGTACTTC. Amino acids: CASSSFGQGGFENIQYF. The rearrangement links TRBV7-9 to TRBJ2-4; 10 positions agree with TRBD1. Germline CDR1 is SEHNR and CDR2 is FQNEAQ (reference sequence). CDR3 length equals 17 residues. Unmatched junction bases numbered 11, after V lost 4 bases and J lost 5 bases.

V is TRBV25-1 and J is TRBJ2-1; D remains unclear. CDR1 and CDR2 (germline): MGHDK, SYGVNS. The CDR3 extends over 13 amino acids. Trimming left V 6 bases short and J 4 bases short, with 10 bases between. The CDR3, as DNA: TGTGCCAGCAGGAAGACTCGTTACAATGAGCAGTTCTTC. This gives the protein CASRKTRYNEQFF.

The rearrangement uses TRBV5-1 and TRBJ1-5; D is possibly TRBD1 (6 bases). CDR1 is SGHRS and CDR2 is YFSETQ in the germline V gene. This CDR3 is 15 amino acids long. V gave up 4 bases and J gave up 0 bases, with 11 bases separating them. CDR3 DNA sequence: TGCGCCAGCAGCATGGACAGTAATAGCAATCAGCCCCAGCATTTT. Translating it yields CASSMDSNSNQPQHF. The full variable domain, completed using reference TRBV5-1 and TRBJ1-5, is KAGVTQTPRYLIKTRGQQVTLSCSPISGHRSVSWYQQTPGQGLQFLFEYFSETQRNKGNFPGRFSGRQFSNSRSEMNVSTLELGDSALYLCASSMDSNSNQPQHFGDGTRLSIL.

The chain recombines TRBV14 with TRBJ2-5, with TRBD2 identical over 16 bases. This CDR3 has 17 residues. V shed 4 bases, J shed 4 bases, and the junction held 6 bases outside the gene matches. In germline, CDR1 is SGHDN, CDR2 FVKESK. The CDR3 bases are TGTGCCAGCAGCCCGGGACTAGCGGGAGGGCCCAGAGAGACCCAGTACTTC. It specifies CASSPGLAGGPRETQYF. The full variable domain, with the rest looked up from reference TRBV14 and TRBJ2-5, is EAGVTQFPSHSVIEKGQTVTLRCDPISGHDNLYWYRRVMGKEIKFLLHFVKESKQDESGMPNNRFLAERTGGTYSTLKVQPAELEDSGVYFCASSPGLAGGPRETQYFGPGTRLLVL.

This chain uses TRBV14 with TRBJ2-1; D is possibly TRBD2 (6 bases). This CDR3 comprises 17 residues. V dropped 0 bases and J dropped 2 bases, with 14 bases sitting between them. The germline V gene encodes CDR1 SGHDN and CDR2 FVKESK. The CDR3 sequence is CASSQDWAGRAYNEQFF. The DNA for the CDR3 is TGTGCCAGCAGCCAAGATTGGGCGGGACGGGCCTACAATGAGCAGTTCTTC.

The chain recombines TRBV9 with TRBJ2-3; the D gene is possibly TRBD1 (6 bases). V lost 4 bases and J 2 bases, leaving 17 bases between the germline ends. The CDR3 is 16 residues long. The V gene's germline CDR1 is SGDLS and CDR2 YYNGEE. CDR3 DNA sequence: TGTGCCAGCAGCCCCTCAACAGGGAACCCCACAGATACGCAGTATTTT. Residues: CASSPSTGNPTDTQYF.

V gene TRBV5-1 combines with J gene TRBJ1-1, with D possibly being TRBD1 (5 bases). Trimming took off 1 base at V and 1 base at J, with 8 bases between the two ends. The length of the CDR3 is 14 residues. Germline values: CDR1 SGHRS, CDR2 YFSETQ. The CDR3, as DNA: TGCGCCAGCAGCTTGACGACAGCGAACACTGAAGCTTTCTTT. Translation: CASSLTTANTEAFF.

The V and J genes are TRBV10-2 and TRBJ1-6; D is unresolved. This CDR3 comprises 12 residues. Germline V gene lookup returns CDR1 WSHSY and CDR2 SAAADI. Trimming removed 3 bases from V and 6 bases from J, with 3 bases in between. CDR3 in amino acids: CASSDRNSPLHF. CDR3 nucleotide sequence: TGCGCCAGCAGTGATCGTAATTCACCCCTCCACTTT.

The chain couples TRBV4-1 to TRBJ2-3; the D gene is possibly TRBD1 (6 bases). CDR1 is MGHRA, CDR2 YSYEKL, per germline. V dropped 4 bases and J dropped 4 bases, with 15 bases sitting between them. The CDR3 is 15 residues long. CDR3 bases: TGCGCCAGCAGCCCAGGGGTCGGCTTCGCAGATACGCAGTATTTT. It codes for CASSPGVGFADTQYF.

The CDR3 here is CASRPGRGAGYGYTF. For the CDR3, the DNA is TGTGCCAGCAGACCCGGGCGGGGGGCCGGCTATGGCTACACCTTC. The V gene is TRBV5-4, the J gene TRBJ1-2, with a possible D match to TRBD1 (6 bases). CDR1 and CDR2 (germline): SGHNT, YYREEE (reference sequence). This CDR3 spans 15 amino acids. V lost 5 bases, J lost 4 bases, and 18 bases lay in between. Looking up the rest from reference TRBV5-4 and TRBJ1-2 gives the full variable domain: ETGVTQSPTHLIKTRGQQVTLRCSSQSGHNTVSWYQQALGQGPQFIFQYYREEENGRGNFPPRFSGLQFPNYSSELNVNALELDDSALYLCASRPGRGAGYGYTFGSGTRLTVV.

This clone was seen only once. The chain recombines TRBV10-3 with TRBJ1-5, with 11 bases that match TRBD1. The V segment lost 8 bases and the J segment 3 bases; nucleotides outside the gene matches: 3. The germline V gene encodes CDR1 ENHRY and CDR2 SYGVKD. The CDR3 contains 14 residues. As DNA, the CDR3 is TGTGCCATCGGGACAGGGGGTTACAATCAGCCCCAGCATTTT. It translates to CAIGTGGYNQPQHF.

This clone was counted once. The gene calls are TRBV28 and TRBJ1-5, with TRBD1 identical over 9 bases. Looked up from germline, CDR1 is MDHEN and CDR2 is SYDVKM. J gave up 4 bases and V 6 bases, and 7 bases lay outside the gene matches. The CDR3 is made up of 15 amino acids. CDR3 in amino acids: CASSPTGGLNQPQHF. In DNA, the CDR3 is TGTGCCAGCAGCCCCACAGGGGGCCTTAATCAGCCCCAGCATTTT.

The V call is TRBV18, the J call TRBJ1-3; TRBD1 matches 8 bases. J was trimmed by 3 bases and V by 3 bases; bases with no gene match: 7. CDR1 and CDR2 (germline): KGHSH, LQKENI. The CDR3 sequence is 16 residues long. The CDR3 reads CASSPSDRVVGNTIYF. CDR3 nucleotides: TGTGCCAGCTCACCTTCGGACAGGGTGGTTGGAAACACCATATATTTT.

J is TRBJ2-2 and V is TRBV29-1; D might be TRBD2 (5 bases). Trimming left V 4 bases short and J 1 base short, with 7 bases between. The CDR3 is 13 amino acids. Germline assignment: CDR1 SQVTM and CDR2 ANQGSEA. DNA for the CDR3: TGCAGCGTTGTCGGGGTGAACACCGGGGAGCTGTTTTTT. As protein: CSVVGVNTGELFF.

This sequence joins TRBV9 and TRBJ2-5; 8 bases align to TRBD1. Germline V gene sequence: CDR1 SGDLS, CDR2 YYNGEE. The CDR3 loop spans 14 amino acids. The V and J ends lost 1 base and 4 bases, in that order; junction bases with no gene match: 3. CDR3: CASSVQGASETQYF. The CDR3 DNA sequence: TGTGCCAGCAGCGTACAGGGGGCTTCAGAGACCCAGTACTTC.

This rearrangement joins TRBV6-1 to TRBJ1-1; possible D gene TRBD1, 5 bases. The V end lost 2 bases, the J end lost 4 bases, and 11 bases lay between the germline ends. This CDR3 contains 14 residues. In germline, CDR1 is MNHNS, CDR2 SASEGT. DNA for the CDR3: TGTGCCAGCAGTGAACAGGGCTCGGGCACTGAAGCTTTCTTT. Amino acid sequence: CASSEQGSGTEAFF.

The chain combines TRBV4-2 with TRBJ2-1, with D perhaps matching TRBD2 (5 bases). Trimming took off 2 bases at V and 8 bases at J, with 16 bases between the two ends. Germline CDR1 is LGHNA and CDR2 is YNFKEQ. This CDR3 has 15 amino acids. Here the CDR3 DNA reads TGTGCCAGCAGCCAACGCGGGTTGGGTGGGCATGAGCAGTTCTTC. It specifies CASSQRGLGGHEQFF.

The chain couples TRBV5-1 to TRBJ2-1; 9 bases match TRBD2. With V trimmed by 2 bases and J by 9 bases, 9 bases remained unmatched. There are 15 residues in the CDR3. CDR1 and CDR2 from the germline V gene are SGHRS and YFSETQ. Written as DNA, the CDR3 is TGCGCCAGCAGCTTACGGGCGGGAGGGCTTGGTGAGCAGTTCTTC. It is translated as CASSLRAGGLGEQFF.

The CDR3 is CATSSPSGGAWQETQYF. DNA for the CDR3: TGTGCCACCAGCAGCCCCTCCGGGGGGGCCTGGCAAGAGACCCAGTACTTC. V and J are TRBV15 and TRBJ2-5, with 8 nucleotides matching TRBD2. This CDR3 region has 17 residues. The germline gives CDR1 LNHNV, CDR2 YYDKDF (reference sequence). Unmatched junction bases numbered 11, after V lost 3 bases and J lost 2 bases. Complete variable domain (other parts from reference TRBV15 and TRBJ2-5): DAMVIQNPRYQVTQFGKPVTLSCSQTLNHNVMYWYQQKSSQAPKLLFHYYDKDFNNEADTPDNFQSRRPNTSFCFLDIRSPGLGDTAMYLCATSSPSGGAWQETQYFGPGTRLLVL.

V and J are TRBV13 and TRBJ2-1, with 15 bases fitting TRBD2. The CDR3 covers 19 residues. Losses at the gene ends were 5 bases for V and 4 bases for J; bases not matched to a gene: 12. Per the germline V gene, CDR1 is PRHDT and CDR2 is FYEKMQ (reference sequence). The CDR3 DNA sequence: TGTGCCAGCAGCCCACCTTCGGGACTAGCGGGGGGTCGTTACAATGAGCAGTTCTTC. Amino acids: CASSPPSGLAGGRYNEQFF.

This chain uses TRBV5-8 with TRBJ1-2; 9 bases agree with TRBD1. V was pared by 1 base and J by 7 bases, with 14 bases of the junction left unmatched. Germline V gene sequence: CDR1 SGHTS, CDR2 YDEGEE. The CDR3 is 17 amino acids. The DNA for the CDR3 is TGTGCCAGCAGCTTGTCGATCCCGACAGGGGGATTCGGTGGCTACACCTTC. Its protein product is CASSLSIPTGGFGGYTF.

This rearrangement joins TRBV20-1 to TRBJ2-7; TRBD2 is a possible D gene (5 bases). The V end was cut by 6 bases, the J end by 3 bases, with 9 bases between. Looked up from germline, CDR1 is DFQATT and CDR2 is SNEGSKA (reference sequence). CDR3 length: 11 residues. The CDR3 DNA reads TGCAGTGCCCTCGCGGGCTACGAGCAGTACTTC. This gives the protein CSALAGYEQYF.

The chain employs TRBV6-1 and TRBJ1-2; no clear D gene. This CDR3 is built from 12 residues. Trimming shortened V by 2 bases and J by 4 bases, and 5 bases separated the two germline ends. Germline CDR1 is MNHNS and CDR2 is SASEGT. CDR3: CASSERLYGYTF. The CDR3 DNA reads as TGTGCCAGCAGTGAACGTCTCTATGGCTACACCTTC.

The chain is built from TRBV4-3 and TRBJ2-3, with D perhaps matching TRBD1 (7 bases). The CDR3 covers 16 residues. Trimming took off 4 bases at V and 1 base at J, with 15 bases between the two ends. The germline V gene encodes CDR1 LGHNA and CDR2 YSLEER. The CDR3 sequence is CASSLAGGSGTDTQYF. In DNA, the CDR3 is TGCGCCAGCAGCCTCGCAGGGGGGTCGGGCACAGATACGCAGTATTTT.

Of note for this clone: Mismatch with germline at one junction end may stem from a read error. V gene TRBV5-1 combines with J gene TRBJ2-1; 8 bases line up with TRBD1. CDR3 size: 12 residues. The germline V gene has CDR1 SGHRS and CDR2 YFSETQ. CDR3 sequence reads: CASRLDRAEQFF. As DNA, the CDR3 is TGCGCCAGCAGATTGGACAGGGCCGAGCAGTTCTTC.

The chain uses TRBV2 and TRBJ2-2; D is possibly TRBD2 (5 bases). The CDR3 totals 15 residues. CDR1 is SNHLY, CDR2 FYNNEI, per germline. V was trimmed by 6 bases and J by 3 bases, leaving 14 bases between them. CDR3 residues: CASRAGPGDTGELFF. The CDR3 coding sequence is TGTGCCAGCAGGGCGGGCCCTGGCGACACCGGGGAGCTGTTTTTT.